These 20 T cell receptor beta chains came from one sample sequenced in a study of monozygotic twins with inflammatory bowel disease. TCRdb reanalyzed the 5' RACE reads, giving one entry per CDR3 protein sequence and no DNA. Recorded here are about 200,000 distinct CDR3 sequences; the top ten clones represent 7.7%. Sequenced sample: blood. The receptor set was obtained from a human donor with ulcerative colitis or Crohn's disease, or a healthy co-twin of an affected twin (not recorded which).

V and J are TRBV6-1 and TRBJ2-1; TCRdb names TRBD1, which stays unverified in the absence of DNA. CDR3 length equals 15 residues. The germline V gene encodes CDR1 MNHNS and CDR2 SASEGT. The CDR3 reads CASTNHRGDNNEQFF.

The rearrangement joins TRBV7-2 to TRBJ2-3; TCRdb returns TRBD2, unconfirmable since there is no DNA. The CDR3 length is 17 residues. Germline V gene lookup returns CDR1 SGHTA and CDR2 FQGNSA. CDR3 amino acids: CASSRRARVGSIDTQYF.

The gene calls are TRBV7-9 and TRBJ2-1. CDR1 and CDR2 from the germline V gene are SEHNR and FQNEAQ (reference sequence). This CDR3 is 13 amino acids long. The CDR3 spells CASSVRNYNEQFF.

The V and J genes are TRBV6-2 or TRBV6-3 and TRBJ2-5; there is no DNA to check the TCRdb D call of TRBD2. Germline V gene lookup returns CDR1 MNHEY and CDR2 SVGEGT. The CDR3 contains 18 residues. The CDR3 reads CASSYPPSSGRARETQYF.

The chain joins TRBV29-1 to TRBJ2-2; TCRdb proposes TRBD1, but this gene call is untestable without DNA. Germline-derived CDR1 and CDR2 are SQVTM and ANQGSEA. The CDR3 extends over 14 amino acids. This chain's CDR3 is CSVQDGGRTGELFF.

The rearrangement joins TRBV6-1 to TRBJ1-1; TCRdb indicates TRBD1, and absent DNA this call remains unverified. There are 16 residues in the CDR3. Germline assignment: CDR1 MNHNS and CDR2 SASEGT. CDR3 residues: CASSDTLGLRNTEAFF.

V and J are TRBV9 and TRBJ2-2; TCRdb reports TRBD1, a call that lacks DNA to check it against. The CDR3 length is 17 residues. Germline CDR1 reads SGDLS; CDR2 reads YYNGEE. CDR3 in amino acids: CASSNNRLGPPAEELFF.

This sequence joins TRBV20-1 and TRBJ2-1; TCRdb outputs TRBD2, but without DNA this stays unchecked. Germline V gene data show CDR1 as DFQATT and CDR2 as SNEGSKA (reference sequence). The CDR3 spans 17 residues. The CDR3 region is CSARDPWDYLSYNEQFF.

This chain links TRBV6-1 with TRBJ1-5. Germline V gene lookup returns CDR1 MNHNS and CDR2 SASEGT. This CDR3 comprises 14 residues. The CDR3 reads CASTLRGGDQPQHF.

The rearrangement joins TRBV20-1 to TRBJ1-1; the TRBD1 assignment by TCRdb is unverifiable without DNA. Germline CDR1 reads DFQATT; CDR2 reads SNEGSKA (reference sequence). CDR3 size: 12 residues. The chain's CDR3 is CNANPDSYEAFF.

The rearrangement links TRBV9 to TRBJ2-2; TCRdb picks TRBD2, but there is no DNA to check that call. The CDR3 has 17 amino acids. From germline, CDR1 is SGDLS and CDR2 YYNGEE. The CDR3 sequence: CASSVFSSGGDTGELFF.

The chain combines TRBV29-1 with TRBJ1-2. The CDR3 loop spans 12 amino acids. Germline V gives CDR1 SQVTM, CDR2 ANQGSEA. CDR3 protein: CSVEESFYGYTF.

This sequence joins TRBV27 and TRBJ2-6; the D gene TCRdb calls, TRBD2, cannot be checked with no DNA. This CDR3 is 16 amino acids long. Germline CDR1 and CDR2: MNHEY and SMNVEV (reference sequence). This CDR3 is CASRGFSGAGANVLTF.

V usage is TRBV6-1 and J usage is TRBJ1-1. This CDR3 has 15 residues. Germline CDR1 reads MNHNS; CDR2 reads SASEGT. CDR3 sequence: CASSARRPLNTEAFF.

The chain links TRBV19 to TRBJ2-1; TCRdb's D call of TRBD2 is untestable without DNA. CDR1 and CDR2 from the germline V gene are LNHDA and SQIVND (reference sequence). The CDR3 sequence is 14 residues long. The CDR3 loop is CASSIPSGYNEQFF.

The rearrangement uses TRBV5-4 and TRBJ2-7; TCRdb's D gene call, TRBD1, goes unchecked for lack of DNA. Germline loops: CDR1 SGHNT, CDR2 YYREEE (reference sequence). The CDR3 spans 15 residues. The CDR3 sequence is CASSFSGGEGGPKYF.

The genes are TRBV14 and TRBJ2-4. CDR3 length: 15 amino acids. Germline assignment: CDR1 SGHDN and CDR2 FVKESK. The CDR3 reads CASSQGRFWGSIQYF.

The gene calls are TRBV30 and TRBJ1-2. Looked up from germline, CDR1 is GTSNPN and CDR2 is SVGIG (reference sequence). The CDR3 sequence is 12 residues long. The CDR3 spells CAWTGLNYGYTF.

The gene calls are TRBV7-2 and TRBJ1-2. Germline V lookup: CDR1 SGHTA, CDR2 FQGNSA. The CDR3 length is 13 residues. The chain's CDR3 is CASSLAVPDGYTF. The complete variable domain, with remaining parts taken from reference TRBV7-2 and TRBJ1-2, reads GAGVSQSPSNKVTEKGKDVELRCDPISGHTALYWYRQSLGQGLEFLIYFQGNSAPDKSGLPSDRFSAERTGGSVSTLTIQRTQQEDSAVYLCASSLAVPDGYTFGSGTRLTVV.

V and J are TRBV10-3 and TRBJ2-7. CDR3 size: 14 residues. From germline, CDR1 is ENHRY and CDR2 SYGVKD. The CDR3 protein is CAISEGRISYEQYF.